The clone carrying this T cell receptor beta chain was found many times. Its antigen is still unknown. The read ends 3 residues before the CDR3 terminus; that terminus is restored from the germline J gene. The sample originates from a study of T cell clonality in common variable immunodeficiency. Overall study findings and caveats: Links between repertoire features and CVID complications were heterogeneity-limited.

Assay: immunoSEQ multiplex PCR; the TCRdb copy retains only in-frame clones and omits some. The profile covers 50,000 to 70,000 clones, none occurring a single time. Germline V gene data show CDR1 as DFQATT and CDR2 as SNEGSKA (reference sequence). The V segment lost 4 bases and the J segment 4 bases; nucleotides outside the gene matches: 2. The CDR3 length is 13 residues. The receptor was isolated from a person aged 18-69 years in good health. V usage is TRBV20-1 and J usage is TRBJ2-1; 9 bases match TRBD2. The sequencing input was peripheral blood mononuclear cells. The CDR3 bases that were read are TGCAGTGCTACCACTAGCGGGTACAATGAG. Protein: CSATTSGYNE. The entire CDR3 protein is CSATTSGYNEQFF.